The 22 T cell receptor beta chains below come from one sample, sequenced in a study of OX40 agonist ivuxolimab in advanced cancers. Repertoires were generated with immunoSEQ multiplex PCR, while TCRdb's copy carries only in-frame clones and drops some. The table has 50,000 or so clones, 70% to 80% seen once; the top ten hold under 2%. Specimen: CD4+ or CD8+ T cells sorted from blood, collected in a trial of the OX40 agonist ivuxolimab. The receptors were sampled from an adult with an advanced solid tumor such as melanoma, head and neck, liver or kidney cancer.

V usage is TRBV4-3 and J usage is TRBJ1-1; D remains unclear. V lost 1 base to trimming and J lost 3 bases, with 3 bases between them. The germline CDR1 and CDR2 sequences are LGHNA and YSLEER. The CDR3 spans 12 residues. In DNA, the CDR3 is TGCGCCAGCAGCCAAGGGGACACTGAAGCTTTCTTT. This encodes CASSQGDTEAFF.

This clone was seen once. The gene calls are TRBV11-1 and TRBJ2-5, with D possibly matching TRBD1 (6 bases). Germline CDR1 and CDR2: SGHAT and FQDESV (reference sequence). This CDR3 has 14 residues. Between the trimmed V and J ends, which lost 0 bases and 5 bases, there was a span of 10 bases. CDR3 DNA: TGTGCCAGCAGCTTAGCTGGGGGCAGGGAGACCCAGTACTTC. Its protein product is CASSLAGGRETQYF.

This clone showed up just once. The CDR3 loop is CAISESGGAPDTQYF. The CDR3 bases are TGTGCCATCAGTGAGTCGGGGGGGGCGCCAGATACGCAGTATTTT. The rearrangement links TRBV10-3 to TRBJ2-3; D might be TRBD2 (7 bases). Germline lookup yields CDR1 ENHRY and CDR2 SYGVKD. The CDR3 consists of 15 residues. The V end was cut by 0 bases, the J end by 4 bases, with 11 bases between.

Only one count was recorded for this clone. The chain joins TRBV29-1 to TRBJ2-5; 10 bases match TRBD2. The germline CDR1 and CDR2 sequences are SQVTM and ANQGSEA. This CDR3 has 11 amino acids. V was pared by 7 bases and J by 5 bases, with 1 base of the junction left unmatched. The CDR3 protein is CSGSGGETQYF. Here the CDR3 DNA reads TGCAGCGGTAGCGGGGGGGAGACCCAGTACTTC. Full variable domain (remainder filled in from reference TRBV29-1 and TRBJ2-5): SAVISQKPSRDICQRGTSLTIQCQVDSQVTMMFWYRQQPGQSLTLIATANQGSEATYESGFVIDKFPISRPNLTFSTLTVSNMSPEDSSIYLCSGSGGETQYFGPGTRLLVL.

The rearrangement links TRBV5-1 to TRBJ2-1; TRBD2 matches 8 bases. The CDR3 loop spans 16 amino acids. The germline gives CDR1 SGHRS, CDR2 YFSETQ. V lost 4 bases, J lost 4 bases, and 10 bases stayed unmatched. CDR3 residues: CASSLSGDLTYNEQFF. The DNA for the CDR3 is TGCGCCAGCAGCCTTAGCGGGGACCTTACGTACAATGAGCAGTTCTTC.

The chain couples TRBV6-6 to TRBJ2-2; 7 nucleotides agree with TRBD2. CDR3 length: 16 amino acids. The germline CDR1 and CDR2 sequences are MNHNY and SVGAGI (reference sequence). The V gene end was trimmed by 6 bases and the J gene end by 7 bases; junction bases not matched to a gene: 14. The CDR3 reads CASRHFPGTNNGELFF. CDR3 bases: TGTGCCAGCAGGCACTTCCCCGGGACTAATAACGGGGAGCTGTTTTTT.

On this clone itself: The germline gene is not matched at one end of the junction; a read error may be the cause. The rearrangement uses TRBV4-3 and TRBJ2-2, with 7 bases lining up with TRBD1. This CDR3 has 16 residues. Germline CDR1 and CDR2: LGHNA and YSLEER. CDR3 loop: CASRQETGINTGELFF. CDR3 nucleotides: TGCGCCAGCAGACAAGAGACAGGGATTAACACCGGGGAGCTGTTTTTT.

The V gene is TRBV5-6, the J gene TRBJ2-2, with TRBD2 matching over 9 bases. Germline CDR1 reads SGHDT; CDR2 reads YYEEEE. With 0 bases clipped from V and 4 bases from J, the junction kept 1 base outside the gene matches. This CDR3 has 15 amino acids. CDR3 sequence (DNA): TGTGCCAGCAGCTTGGAACTAGCGGGCACCGGGGAGCTGTTTTTT. Translation: CASSLELAGTGELFF.

The J gene is TRBJ1-1, the V gene TRBV18; D remains unclear. Trimming removed 0 bases from V and 0 bases from J, with 14 bases in between. Germline V gives CDR1 KGHSH, CDR2 LQKENI. CDR3 length equals 17 residues. The CDR3 nucleotides read TGTGCCAGCTCACCACCGATACGGTATATCATGAACACTGAAGCTTTCTTT. As protein: CASSPPIRYIMNTEAFF.

This chain uses TRBV5-1 with TRBJ1-4; 10 positions match TRBD1. CDR1 is SGHRS, CDR2 YFSETQ, per germline. With 0 bases clipped from V and 1 base from J, the junction kept 9 bases outside the gene matches. The CDR3 length is 19 residues. CDR3 sequence (DNA): TGCGCCAGCAGCTTGGGGCCCGACAGGGGGCGCCTAACTAATGAAAAACTGTTTTTT. Translating it yields CASSLGPDRGRLTNEKLFF.

In its sample, this clone was seen once. V is TRBV7-9 and J is TRBJ1-2, with D unresolved. Germline V lookup: CDR1 SEHNR, CDR2 FQNEAQ (reference sequence). CDR3 length: 13 residues. Trimming took off 2 bases at V and 6 bases at J, with 10 bases between the two ends. The CDR3 here is CASSLRGIDGYTF. The CDR3 nucleotides read TGTGCCAGCAGCTTACGGGGTATTGATGGCTACACCTTC.

The chain links TRBV6-1 to TRBJ2-3; weak D call: TRBD1 (6 bases). V was cut by 4 bases and J by 4 bases, with 18 bases left in between. The germline V gene encodes CDR1 MNHNS and CDR2 SASEGT. This CDR3 spans 16 amino acids. The CDR3 DNA follows: TGTGCCAGCAGTGCAGGGGTCCCAGATTTACCAGATACGCAGTATTTT. Translation: CASSAGVPDLPDTQYF.

The chain carries TRBV7-2 and TRBJ2-2; weak D call: TRBD1 (6 bases). The CDR3 has 17 residues. Germline lookup yields CDR1 SGHTA and CDR2 FQGNSA. V was clipped by 7 bases and J by 1 base, with 19 bases between them. CDR3 coding DNA: TGTGCCAGCACCCAGGGCCCGGGACAAATGAACACCGGGGAGCTGTTTTTT. Amino acids: CASTQGPGQMNTGELFF.

V gene TRBV11-3 combines with J gene TRBJ2-2; D uncertain. Germline V CDR1 and CDR2: SGHNT, YENEEA. The V end was cut by 5 bases, the J end by 4 bases, with 8 bases between. The CDR3 is 13 amino acids. CDR3 in amino acids: CASSPMGTGELFF. In DNA, the CDR3 is TGTGCCAGCAGCCCCATGGGCACCGGGGAGCTGTTTTTT.

V usage is TRBV5-6 and J usage is TRBJ2-7; perhaps TRBD1 as D (5 bases). Trimming took off 4 bases at V and 1 base at J, with 9 bases between the two ends. CDR3 length equals 13 residues. Per the germline V gene, CDR1 is SGHDT and CDR2 is YYEEEE. DNA of the CDR3: TGTGCCAGCAGCCCTAGGGGATCCTACGAGCAGTACTTC. This codes for CASSPRGSYEQYF.

This chain connects TRBV28 to TRBJ1-6; weak D call: TRBD1 (5 bases). Germline lookup yields CDR1 MDHEN and CDR2 SYDVKM. Trimming pared 6 bases from V and 14 bases from J, leaving 14 bases between. This CDR3 has 12 amino acids. The CDR3 nucleotides are TGTGCCAGCAGCCAGGGTTCGGTGGCCCTCCACTTT. It translates to CASSQGSVALHF.

This chain joins TRBV18 and TRBJ2-4; the match to TRBD1 covers 8 bases. The CDR3 sequence is 13 residues long. V lost 6 bases to trimming and J lost 6 bases; unmatched junction nucleotides: 4. Germline CDR1 and CDR2: KGHSH and LQKENI. In DNA form, the CDR3 reads TGTGCCAGCTCGCCCGGACAGGGAAACATTCAGTACTTC. Its protein is CASSPGQGNIQYF.

The chain links TRBV7-8 to TRBJ1-1, with 9 bases lining up with TRBD1. The CDR3 length is 15 residues. In germline, CDR1 is SGHVS, CDR2 FQNEAQ. With V trimmed by 5 bases and J by 3 bases, 7 bases remained unmatched. The CDR3 sequence: CASSPYRGRDTEAFF. The CDR3 DNA follows: TGTGCCAGCAGCCCGTACAGGGGGCGGGACACTGAAGCTTTCTTT.

This rearrangement joins TRBV18 to TRBJ1-5, with 7 bases fitting TRBD1. This CDR3 has 13 residues. V lost 4 bases to trimming and J lost 5 bases; unmatched junction nucleotides: 2. CDR1 is KGHSH, CDR2 LQKENI, per germline. The CDR3 nucleotides are TGTGCCAGCTCACAGGGGGCTGATCAGCCCCAGCATTTT. Translation: CASSQGADQPQHF.

A few counts support this clone. The V and J genes are TRBV6-5 and TRBJ2-1; 12 bases match TRBD2. J lost 5 bases, V lost 2 bases, and 4 bases had no gene match. Per the germline V gene, CDR1 is MNHEY and CDR2 is SVGAGI. The CDR3 contains 16 residues. The CDR3 DNA reads TGTGCCAGCAGTTACCCGGGACTAGCGGGCCACAATGAGCAGTTCTTC. Amino acid sequence: CASSYPGLAGHNEQFF.

This chain links TRBV11-3 with TRBJ2-3; D unclear. V lost 4 bases and J lost 2, with 13 bases in between. Germline V gene sequence: CDR1 SGHNT, CDR2 YENEEA. This CDR3 spans 15 amino acids. This chain's CDR3 is CASSYRGFYTDTQYF. CDR3 sequence (DNA): TGTGCCAGCAGCTATCGCGGCTTCTACACAGATACGCAGTATTTT.

The genes are TRBV4-1 and TRBJ2-3; 10 bases fit TRBD2. The CDR3 contains 18 residues. Germline assignment: CDR1 MGHRA and CDR2 YSYEKL. V lost 0 bases and J lost 1; bases outside the gene matches: 7. CDR3 loop: CASSQEIGLAGGTDTQYF. CDR3 DNA sequence: TGCGCCAGCAGCCAAGAAATTGGGCTAGCGGGGGGCACAGATACGCAGTATTTT.